The rows below give T cell receptor beta chains drawn from one sample of a study of early T cells in non-severe SARS-CoV-2 infection. TCRdb reprocessed the 5' RACE reads via MiXCR and lists one record per CDR3 protein. Among roughly 63,000 distinct CDR3 sequences listed, more than 10% were seen once. Sample: whole blood, taken at baseline. Receptors originate from an adult who was a healthcare worker with PCR-confirmed SARS-CoV-2 infection or an uninfected control (not recorded which). The donor label of this sample is uncertain. Each CDR3 is given with its conserved first and last residue. The order of the fields is V gene, J gene, CDR3 protein.

v_call: TRBV12-3/TRBV12-4; j_call: TRBJ2-3; cdr3_aa: CASSFPSTDTQYF
v_call: TRBV2; j_call: TRBJ2-5; cdr3_aa: CASSDSTSGLGTQYF
v_call: TRBV7-9; j_call: TRBJ2-3; cdr3_aa: CASSLGGTKGTDTQYF
v_call: TRBV9; j_call: TRBJ1-2; cdr3_aa: CASSVAPGEGYGYTF
v_call: TRBV4-1; j_call: TRBJ2-1; cdr3_aa: CASSPDFYNEQFF
v_call: TRBV12-3/TRBV12-4; j_call: TRBJ1-2; cdr3_aa: CASSLQGNYGYTF
v_call: TRBV5-1; j_call: TRBJ1-1; cdr3_aa: CASSILGGTGAMNTEAFF
v_call: TRBV7-2; j_call: TRBJ2-3; cdr3_aa: CASSLRGQDTQYF
v_call: TRBV7-2; j_call: TRBJ2-3; cdr3_aa: CASSTGSVSSTDTQYF
v_call: TRBV2; j_call: TRBJ1-3; cdr3_aa: CATRGFGNTIYF
v_call: TRBV30; j_call: TRBJ1-5; cdr3_aa: CAWGPSDQPQHF
v_call: TRBV5-1; j_call: TRBJ1-1; cdr3_aa: CASSATGKNTEAFF